This T cell receptor (beta chain) comes out of a study of blood T cell repertoires in COVID-19. Overall study: Samples representing acute and convalescent COVID-19 were sourced from the United States, Italy and Spain.

Trimming removed 5 bases from V and 1 base from J; junction bases left unmatched: 7. This CDR3 region has 16 residues. Germline V gene sequence: CDR1 SGHAT, CDR2 FQNNGV. Those enrolled, adults aged roughly 18 to 90 years, came from fewer than 25 US areas. Symptom resolution, clearance, or two negative PCRs marked the recovered donors of Cohort 3. Here immunoSEQ multiplex PCR was the method, and the copy in TCRdb shows in-frame clones only, minus some. The table lists 450,000 to 600,000 clones, about 90% of them singletons. This chain uses TRBV11-2 with TRBJ2-2, with 7 bases lining up with TRBD2. The sequenced sample was PBMCs or T cells enriched from blood (not recorded which). This sequence originates from a woman aged 18-35 years who had recovered from COVID-19. As DNA, the CDR3 is TGTGCCAGCAGCGCCGTTGGGGGGGTGAACACCGGGGAGCTGTTTTTT. Its protein is CASSAVGGVNTGELFF.